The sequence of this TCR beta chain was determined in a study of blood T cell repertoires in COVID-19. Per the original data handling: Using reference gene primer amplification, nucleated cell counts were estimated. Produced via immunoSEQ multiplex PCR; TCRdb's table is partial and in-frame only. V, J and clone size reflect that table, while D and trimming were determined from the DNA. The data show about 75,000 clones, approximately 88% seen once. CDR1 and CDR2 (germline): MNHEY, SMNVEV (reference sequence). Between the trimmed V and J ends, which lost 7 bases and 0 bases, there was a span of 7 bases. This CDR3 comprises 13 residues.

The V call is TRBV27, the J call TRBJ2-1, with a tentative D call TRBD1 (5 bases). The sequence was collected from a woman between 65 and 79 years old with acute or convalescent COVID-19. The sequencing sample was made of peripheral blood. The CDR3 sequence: CASTDSSYNEQFF. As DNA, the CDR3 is TGTGCCAGCACAGACAGCTCCTACAATGAGCAGTTCTTC.